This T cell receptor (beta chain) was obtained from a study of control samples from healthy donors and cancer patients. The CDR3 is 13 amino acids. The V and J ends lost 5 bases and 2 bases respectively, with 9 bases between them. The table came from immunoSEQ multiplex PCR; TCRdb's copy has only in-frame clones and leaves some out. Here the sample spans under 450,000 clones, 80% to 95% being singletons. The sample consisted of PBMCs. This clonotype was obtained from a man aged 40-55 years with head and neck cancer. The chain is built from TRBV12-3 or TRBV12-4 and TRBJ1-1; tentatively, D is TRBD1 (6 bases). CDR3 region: CASSRGGNTEAFF. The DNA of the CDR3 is TGTGCCAGCAGTAGGGGGGGTAACACTGAAGCTTTCTTT.